These T cell receptor beta chains were read from a single sample in a study of blood T cell repertoires in COVID-19. Measured with immunoSEQ multiplex PCR; TCRdb has only the in-frame clones, and not every one. The sample holds about 270,000 clones, around nine tenths seen once. The sequenced sample was PBMCs or T cells enriched from blood (not recorded which). These TCRs come from a woman aged 55-69 years who had recovered from COVID-19. Each CDR3 is given with its conserved first and last residue. The order of the fields is D gene, J gene, V gene, clone size, CDR3 protein, CDR3 DNA. A D gene is named only where the DNA matches it firmly. Not every row has a clone size; where given, it reads once, few, many or a size class.

TRBD1 | TRBJ2-7 | TRBV11-2 | NA | CASSPTIQGAIYEQYF | TGTGCCAGCAGCCCGACGATACAGGGGGCGATCTACGAGCAGTACTTC
NA | TRBJ2-3 | TRBV2 | NA | CASSAYTDTQYF | TGTGCCAGCAGTGCCTATACAGATACGCAGTATTTT
TRBD1 | TRBJ1-5 | TRBV6-5 | NA | CASTDRGNQPQHF | TGTGCCAGCACCGACAGGGGAAATCAGCCCCAGCATTTT
TRBD2 | TRBJ2-7 | TRBV9 | NA | CASSFRGLAGEDEQYF | TGTGCCAGCAGCTTTAGGGGGCTAGCGGGGGAAGACGAGCAGTACTTC
TRBD2 | TRBJ2-2 | TRBV11-3 | NA | CASSPRLADTGELFF | TGTGCCAGCAGCCCAAGACTAGCTGACACCGGGGAGCTGTTTTTT
NA | TRBJ1-1 | TRBV28 | NA | CASSLRLVGEKAFF | TGTGCCAGCAGTTTACGTCTTGTCGGGGAAAAAGCTTTCTTT
NA | TRBJ2-7 | TRBV29-1 | once | CSVVGLPAYEQYF | TGCAGCGTCGTGGGACTTCCCGCTTACGAGCAGTACTTC
NA | TRBJ1-4 | TRBV21-1 | NA | CASSRRWEKLFF | TGTGCCAGCAGTCGGCGGTGGGAAAAACTGTTTTTT
NA | TRBJ1-2 | TRBV10-3 | NA | CAISEGHNYGYTF | TGTGCCATCAGTGAAGGACATAACTATGGCTACACCTTC
NA | TRBJ1-4 | TRBV28 | NA | CASTRQTNEKLFF | TGTGCCAGCACGCGACAGACTAATGAAAAACTGTTTTTT
TRBD1 | TRBJ2-4 | TRBV5-4 | NA | CASSGTGGAAKNIQYF | TGTGCCAGCAGCGGGACAGGGGGCGCGGCCAAAAACATTCAGTACTTC
NA | TRBJ1-1 | TRBV7-9 | NA | CASSRGQLRGTEAFF | TGTGCCAGCAGCCGAGGACAGCTCAGGGGAACTGAAGCTTTCTTT
TRBD1 | TRBJ2-3 | TRBV5-1 | NA | CASSFRDRGTDTQYF | TGCGCCAGCAGCTTCCGGGACAGGGGTACAGATACGCAGTATTTT
TRBD1 | TRBJ1-5 | TRBV28 | NA | CASSLTGVVNQPQHF | TGTGCCAGCAGTTTGACAGGGGTGGTCAATCAGCCCCAGCATTTT
TRBD2 | TRBJ2-1 | TRBV14 | NA | CASSQAAAGGQFF | TGTGCCAGCAGCCAAGCCGCGGCGGGAGGGCAGTTCTTC
NA | TRBJ2-7 | TRBV7-9 | NA | CASSSSREQYF | TGTGCCAGCAGCTCCTCCCGCGAGCAGTACTTC
TRBD2 | TRBJ2-3 | TRBV28 | once | CASSPEVAGRTDTQYF | TGTGCCAGCAGTCCCGAGGTAGCGGGAAGGACAGATACGCAGTATTTT
NA | TRBJ2-1 | TRBV5-4 | NA | CASSLKADAGNEQFF | TGTGCCAGCAGCTTAAAAGCGGATGCAGGCAATGAGCAGTTCTTC
TRBD2 | TRBJ2-6 | TRBV28 | NA | CASSFGGARGANVLTF | TGTGCCAGCAGTTTCGGGGGGGCGCGAGGGGCCAACGTCCTGACTTTC
TRBD1 | TRBJ1-4 | TRBV19 | NA | CASSPQGGYEKLFF | TGTGCCAGTAGTCCCCAAGGGGGCTATGAAAAACTGTTTTTT
NA | TRBJ2-3 | TRBV7-2 | NA | CASSPPVSRGDAQYF | TGTGCCAGCAGTCCACCGGTTAGCAGGGGGGACGCGCAGTATTTT
TRBD2 | TRBJ2-5 | TRBV27 | NA | CASSFRLAGDETQYF | TGTGCCAGCAGTTTTCGGCTAGCGGGAGACGAGACCCAGTACTTC
TRBD1 | TRBJ1-5 | TRBV9 | NA | CASSSTGGGQPQHF | TGTGCCAGCAGCTCCACAGGGGGCGGGCAGCCCCAGCATTTT
TRBD2 | TRBJ2-7 | TRBV27 | NA | CASSYSGGAYEQYF | TGTGCCAGCAGTTACTCGGGGGGGGCGTACGAGCAGTACTTC
NA | TRBJ1-2 | TRBV3-1/TRBV3-2 | NA | CASSQNGENYGYTF | TGTGCCAGCAGCCAAAACGGGGAAAACTATGGCTACACCTTC
TRBD2 | TRBJ2-1 | TRBV9 | NA | CASSLTSGDYNEQFF | TGTGCCAGCAGCCTAACTAGCGGGGACTACAATGAGCAGTTCTTC
TRBD1 | TRBJ2-7 | TRBV6-6 | few | CASSYPGQGPYEQYF | TGTGCCAGCAGTTACCCGGGACAGGGTCCCTACGAGCAGTACTTC
TRBD1 | TRBJ1-5 | TRBV2 | NA | CASRTTGVGQPQHF | TGTGCCAGCAGGACCACAGGGGTTGGTCAGCCCCAGCATTTT
NA | TRBJ2-5 | TRBV5-8 | NA | CASSPGNHHVQETQYF | TGTGCCAGCAGCCCAGGGAACCACCACGTCCAAGAGACCCAGTACTTC
TRBD1 | TRBJ2-4 | TRBV6-2/TRBV6-3 | NA | CASSYSTGQGNIQYF | TGTGCCAGCAGTTACTCCACGGGACAGGGAAACATTCAGTACTTC
TRBD2 | TRBJ2-5 | TRBV24-1 | NA | CATSDSREEYQETQYF | TGTGCCACCAGTGATTCGCGGGAGGAGTACCAAGAGACCCAGTACTTC
NA | TRBJ1-6 | TRBV5-6 | NA | CASSGQLDSPLHF | TGTGCCAGCAGCGGACAGCTAGATTCACCCCTCCACTTT
TRBD1 | TRBJ1-6 | TRBV7-9 | NA | CASRLGQGDSPLHF | TGTGCCAGCAGGCTAGGACAGGGGGATTCACCCCTCCACTTT
NA | TRBJ2-5 | TRBV11-1 | NA | CASSPDREGRKYF | TGTGCCAGCAGCCCCGACAGAGAGGGGAGGAAGTACTTC
NA | TRBJ2-7 | TRBV19 | NA | CASSITGTYSYEQYF | TGTGCCAGTAGTATAACAGGGACCTATTCCTACGAGCAGTACTTC
NA | TRBJ1-4 | TRBV5-1 | NA | CASSLQGSNEKLFF | TGCGCCAGCAGCTTACAGGGATCTAATGAAAAACTGTTTTTT
TRBD1 | TRBJ1-2 | TRBV7-9 | NA | CASSFQGVRYGYTF | TGTGCCAGCAGCTTCCAGGGGGTGAGGTATGGCTACACCTTC
NA | TRBJ2-2 | TRBV9 | NA | CASSVVGQGYTGELFF | TGTGCCAGCAGCGTAGTTGGTCAGGGGTACACCGGGGAGCTGTTTTTT
NA | TRBJ2-3 | TRBV6-2/TRBV6-3 | NA | CASSYSEDRSVDTQYF | TGTGCCAGCAGTTACTCGGAAGACAGGTCTGTAGATACGCAGTATTTT
NA | TRBJ2-6 | TRBV24-1 | NA | CATSDLREAGANVLTF | TGTGCCACCAGTGATTTAAGAGAGGCTGGGGCCAACGTCCTGACTTTC
NA | TRBJ2-7 | TRBV2 | few | CANGLSGSYEQYF | TGTGCCAATGGGCTTAGCGGTTCCTACGAGCAGTACTTC
NA | TRBJ1-6 | TRBV6-1 | NA | CASSEGPGSPLHF | TGTGCCAGCAGTGAGGGGCCGGGTTCACCCCTCCACTTT
TRBD2 | TRBJ2-7 | TRBV27 | NA | CASSFLTSGSKEQYF | TGTGCCAGCAGTTTCCTCACTAGCGGGAGTAAAGAGCAGTACTTC
TRBD1 | TRBJ1-6 | TRBV2 | few | CAGRDSRFYNSPLHF | TGTGCCGGTAGGGACAGTCGATTCTATAATTCACCCCTCCACTTT
TRBD2 | TRBJ2-3 | TRBV28 | NA | CASSSTRGGLTDTQYF | TGTGCCAGCAGTTCCACCCGCGGGGGTTTGACAGATACGCAGTATTTT
NA | TRBJ1-2 | TRBV29-1 | once | CSSRYRDGYTF | TGCAGCTCTCGATACAGGGACGGCTACACCTTC
NA | TRBJ2-7 | TRBV12-3/TRBV12-4 | NA | CASKSRESYEQYF | TGTGCCAGCAAATCCAGGGAATCCTACGAGCAGTACTTC
NA | TRBJ1-1 | TRBV10-3 | NA | CAISERGVNTEAFF | TGTGCCATCAGTGAACGGGGAGTGAACACTGAAGCTTTCTTT
NA | TRBJ2-1 | TRBV2 | NA | CASSVTRGGKFGEQFF | TGTGCCAGCAGTGTAACGAGGGGGGGCAAGTTCGGTGAGCAGTTCTTC
NA | TRBJ1-1 | TRBV7-3 | NA | CASSLGLQNTEAFF | TGTGCCAGCAGCCTGGGACTTCAGAACACTGAAGCTTTCTTT